A single sample gave rise to the 27 T cell receptor beta chains below, sequenced in a study of technical replicates of blood from several donors. Repertoires were generated with immunoSEQ multiplex PCR, while TCRdb's copy carries only in-frame clones and drops some. The table lists approximately 100,000 clones, roughly 95% of them singletons. Sequencing used T cells isolated from PBMCs. These receptors came from a human donor in good health.

The rearrangement links TRBV28 to TRBJ2-7, with 12 bases identical to TRBD2. This CDR3 spans 14 amino acids. The J segment lost 4 bases and the V segment lost 4 bases, leaving 2 bases of the junction unmatched. The V gene's germline CDR1 is MDHEN and CDR2 SYDVKM. The CDR3 coding sequence is TGTGCCAGCAGTTCGACTAGCGGGGGATACGAGCAGTACTTC. Translated: CASSSTSGGYEQYF.

The chain employs TRBV2 and TRBJ2-7, with 10 bases matching TRBD1. CDR1 is SNHLY and CDR2 is FYNNEI in the germline V gene. The CDR3 extends over 13 amino acids. V shed 8 bases, J shed 1 base, and the junction held 2 bases outside the gene matches. In DNA form, the CDR3 reads TGTGCCAGCTCGGACAGGGGGTCCTACGAGCAGTACTTC. It translates to CASSDRGSYEQYF.

This chain joins TRBV27 and TRBJ2-5; D is unclear. The CDR3 is 13 amino acids. Trimming took off 4 bases at V and 2 bases at J, with 8 bases between the two ends. The germline gives CDR1 MNHEY, CDR2 SMNVEV (reference sequence). This chain's CDR3 is CASSWSTQETQYF. CDR3 coding DNA: TGTGCCAGCAGTTGGAGTACACAAGAGACCCAGTACTTC.

The rearrangement joins TRBV14 to TRBJ2-2, with TRBD1 as a possible D gene (6 bases). CDR1 and CDR2 (germline): SGHDN, FVKESK. The V end lost 3 bases, the J end lost 7 bases, and 18 bases lay between the germline ends. This CDR3 comprises 16 residues. CDR3 coding DNA: TGTGCCAGCAGCCAGCTAACTACAGGGCAGGTCGGGGAGCTGTTTTTT. Protein sequence: CASSQLTTGQVGELFF. The full variable domain, its missing parts supplied by reference TRBV14 and TRBJ2-2, is EAGVTQFPSHSVIEKGQTVTLRCDPISGHDNLYWYRRVMGKEIKFLLHFVKESKQDESGMPNNRFLAERTGGTYSTLKVQPAELEDSGVYFCASSQLTTGQVGELFFGEGSRLTVL.

The chain carries TRBV28 and TRBJ2-7; possible D gene TRBD1, 6 bases. Looked up from germline, CDR1 is MDHEN and CDR2 is SYDVKM. Trimming took 6 bases from V and 0 from J, leaving 12 bases between them. The CDR3 has 14 residues. CDR3 region: CASSGEGVSYEQYF. The CDR3 bases are TGTGCCAGCAGCGGAGAGGGGGTCTCCTACGAGCAGTACTTC.

CDR3 loop: CASRQAGTDTQYF. DNA for the CDR3: TGTGCCAGCAGACAAGCGGGCACAGATACGCAGTATTTT. The V gene is TRBV6-1, the J gene TRBJ2-3, with a tentative D call TRBD2 (5 bases). The CDR3 contains 13 residues. V dropped 6 bases and J dropped 1 base, with 8 bases sitting between them. Germline CDR1 is MNHNS and CDR2 is SASEGT.

This sequence joins TRBV4-1 and TRBJ2-2, with 10 bases that match TRBD1. Trimming removed 2 bases from V and 5 bases from J; junction bases left unmatched: 5. The CDR3 extends over 16 amino acids. Germline lookup yields CDR1 MGHRA and CDR2 YSYEKL. The CDR3 DNA reads as TGCGCCAGCAGCCAACTCGGGACAGGGGTTACCGGGGAGCTGTTTTTT. It codes for CASSQLGTGVTGELFF.

The V gene is TRBV5-5, the J gene TRBJ1-1, with D hard to call. There are 12 residues in the CDR3. Germline assignment: CDR1 SGHKS and CDR2 YYEKEE (reference sequence). Between the trimmed V and J ends, which lost 2 bases and 2 bases, there was a span of 4 bases. The CDR3 nucleotides read TGTGCCAGCAGCTTCCTAAACACTGAAGCTTTCTTT. Residues: CASSFLNTEAFF.

V and J are TRBV6-6 and TRBJ2-1; D perhaps matches TRBD1 (5 bases). Per the germline V gene, CDR1 is MNHNY and CDR2 is SVGAGI (reference sequence). Trimming cost V 5 bases and J 8 bases, with 16 bases left between them. The CDR3 extends over 14 amino acids. The CDR3 region is CASSPETARDEQFF. CDR3 bases: TGTGCCAGCAGTCCGGAGACAGCCAGGGATGAGCAGTTCTTC.

The V and J genes are TRBV6-5 and TRBJ1-2; 8 bases line up with TRBD1. CDR1 MNHEY and CDR2 SVGAGI come from the germline V gene. V shed 5 bases, J shed 4 bases, and the junction held 9 bases outside the gene matches. The CDR3 is 15 residues long. The CDR3 nucleotides are TGTGCCAGCAGTCCCCAGACAGGGGAGGTCTATGGCTACACCTTC. This translates into CASSPQTGEVYGYTF.

The genes are TRBV7-9 and TRBJ2-7; 9 bases fit TRBD1. CDR1 is SEHNR and CDR2 is FQNEAQ in the germline V gene (reference sequence). The CDR3 is made up of 16 amino acids. Trimming at V came to 5 bases and at J to 2 bases, leaving 10 bases not matched to a gene. CDR3 in amino acids: CASSPRTGAEPYEQYF. The CDR3 nucleotides are TGTGCCAGCAGCCCCCGGACAGGGGCAGAACCCTACGAGCAGTACTTC.

The chain links TRBV2 to TRBJ1-2; D may be TRBD1 (5 bases). CDR1 is SNHLY and CDR2 is FYNNEI in the germline V gene. The V end was cut by 6 bases, the J end by 4 bases, with 12 bases between. This CDR3 is built from 13 residues. CDR3 protein: CASRPWGVYGYTF. The CDR3 DNA sequence: TGTGCCAGCAGACCGTGGGGGGTCTATGGCTACACCTTC.

The chain links TRBV19 to TRBJ2-1; 8 bases fit TRBD2. Germline-derived CDR1 and CDR2 are LNHDA and SQIVND (reference sequence). This CDR3 spans 16 amino acids. Unmatched junction bases numbered 6, after V lost 5 bases and J lost 0 bases. Here the CDR3 reads CASSFTSGSSYNEQFF. Written as DNA, the CDR3 is TGTGCCAGTAGTTTTACTAGCGGAAGCTCCTACAATGAGCAGTTCTTC.

This clone has only one observation. The chain recombines TRBV28 with TRBJ1-2; 7 bases line up with TRBD1. The junction had 12 bases not matched to a gene; V was cut back by 6 bases and J by 11 bases. This CDR3 has 13 amino acids. Germline CDR1 MDHEN, CDR2 SYDVKM. The DNA of the CDR3 is TGTGCCAGCAGGGGGCAGGGGGGTTTGGGGTACACCTTC. This translates into CASRGQGGLGYTF.

This chain joins TRBV29-1 and TRBJ1-2; D perhaps matches TRBD1 (5 bases). CDR1 SQVTM and CDR2 ANQGSEA come from the germline V gene. Trimming pared 6 bases from V and 8 bases from J, leaving 22 bases between. This CDR3 contains 14 residues. CDR3 loop: CSVRTPPLLWGYTF. CDR3 in DNA: TGCAGCGTCAGGACACCCCCTCTTCTATGGGGCTACACCTTC.

The chain couples TRBV30 to TRBJ2-5, with 8 positions matching TRBD1. The closer fit of TRBJ2-7 to the DNA end suggests the J call may be wrong. Germline V CDR1 and CDR2: GTSNPN, SVGIG (reference sequence). This CDR3 is built from 14 residues. CDR3 sequence reads: CAWSPTGGSYEQYF. Written as DNA, the CDR3 is TGTGCCTGGAGTCCTACAGGGGGGTCCTACGAGCAGTACTTC.

V gene TRBV6-1 combines with J gene TRBJ2-1; a weak D match, TRBD1 (6 bases). Trimming took 6 bases from V and 14 from J, leaving 20 bases between them. This CDR3 spans 13 amino acids. Germline V lookup: CDR1 MNHNS, CDR2 SASEGT. CDR3 DNA sequence: TGTGCCAGCAGCGAAAGACAGGCCTCCACTGAGTTCTTC. It translates to CASSERQASTEFF.

V is TRBV5-1 and J is TRBJ1-4, with D perhaps matching TRBD1 (6 bases). Between the trimmed V and J ends, which lost 4 bases and 8 bases, there was a span of 18 bases. This CDR3 is 15 amino acids long. The germline gives CDR1 SGHRS, CDR2 YFSETQ. Here the CDR3 DNA reads TGCGCCAGCAGCATACAGGGACCGTTCTACGAAAAACTGTTTTTT. Protein: CASSIQGPFYEKLFF.

The V gene is TRBV5-1, the J gene TRBJ1-1; D is ambiguous. The CDR3 contains 12 residues. CDR1 is SGHRS and CDR2 is YFSETQ in the germline V gene. Trimming took 5 bases from V and 1 from J, leaving 6 bases between them. DNA for the CDR3: TGCGCCAGCAGTCGGGGGAACACTGAAGCTTTCTTT. Its translation is CASSRGNTEAFF.

The CDR3 DNA sequence: TGTGCCAGCAGTCCTAACGGGGACACACATTCACCCCTCCACTTT. It encodes CASSPNGDTHSPLHF. The rearrangement uses TRBV7-9 and TRBJ1-6; perhaps TRBD1 as D (6 bases). CDR1 and CDR2 from the germline V gene are SEHNR and FQNEAQ (reference sequence). This CDR3 contains 15 residues. The germline V and J ends were trimmed by 6 bases and 8 bases, with 17 bases remaining between them.

The chain couples TRBV10-3 to TRBJ1-2, with D hard to call. Germline CDR1 reads ENHRY; CDR2 reads SYGVKD. The V end lost 3 bases, the J end lost 4 bases, and 15 bases lay between the germline ends. The CDR3 covers 15 residues. In DNA form, the CDR3 reads TGTGCCATCAGTGATCCCGGAGGCGGGTCCTATGGCTACACCTTC. It encodes CAISDPGGGSYGYTF.

The V call is TRBV9, the J call TRBJ2-2, with 11 bases that match TRBD2. Germline CDR1 SGDLS, CDR2 YYNGEE. Germline trimming cut 3 bases from V and 7 bases from J; bases unmatched to any gene: 8. The CDR3 consists of 16 residues. The CDR3 protein is CASSELAGGLGGELFF. In DNA, the CDR3 is TGTGCCAGCAGCGAGCTAGCGGGGGGCCTTGGCGGGGAGCTGTTTTTT.

The CDR3 is CASSGTGYEKLFF. DNA of the CDR3: TGTGCCAGTAGTGGGACAGGCTATGAAAAACTGTTTTTT. This sequence joins TRBV19 and TRBJ1-4, with 8 bases aligning to TRBD1. J was trimmed by 6 bases and V by 5 bases; bases with no gene match: 2. The CDR3 length is 13 residues. The germline V gene has CDR1 LNHDA and CDR2 SQIVND (reference sequence).

The rearrangement uses TRBV5-1 and TRBJ1-1; the D gene is possibly TRBD1 (6 bases). This CDR3 contains 15 residues. Germline loops: CDR1 SGHRS, CDR2 YFSETQ. The V gene lost 1 base and the J gene lost 5 bases, with 15 bases spanning the gap. The CDR3 region is CASSLSQGLGTEAFF. DNA for the CDR3: TGCGCCAGCAGCTTGTCACAGGGCCTTGGGACTGAAGCTTTCTTT.

J is TRBJ2-1 and V is TRBV5-1; perhaps TRBD2 as D (5 bases). CDR1 and CDR2 (germline): SGHRS, YFSETQ. Trimming shortened V by 4 bases and J by 3 bases, and 11 bases separated the two germline ends. This CDR3 is 14 amino acids long. The CDR3 loop reads CASSSIGGYNEQFF. The CDR3 bases are TGCGCCAGCAGCAGTATAGGAGGCTACAATGAGCAGTTCTTC. The full variable domain, with the rest looked up from reference TRBV5-1 and TRBJ2-1, is KAGVTQTPRYLIKTRGQQVTLSCSPISGHRSVSWYQQTPGQGLQFLFEYFSETQRNKGNFPGRFSGRQFSNSRSEMNVSTLELGDSALYLCASSSIGGYNEQFFGPGTRLTVL.

The chain links TRBV6-1 to TRBJ1-1; D is undetermined. The CDR3 consists of 15 residues. The germline V and J ends were trimmed by 3 bases and 4 bases, with 15 bases remaining between them. Germline CDR1 and CDR2: MNHNS and SASEGT. This chain's CDR3 is CASSDPQQVGTEAFF. Written as DNA, the CDR3 is TGTGCCAGCAGTGACCCCCAGCAGGTGGGCACTGAAGCTTTCTTT.

The chain joins TRBV7-8 to TRBJ2-1; the D is unclear. The V end lost 8 bases, the J end lost 0 bases, and 5 bases lay between the germline ends. The CDR3 length is 12 residues. The germline V gene encodes CDR1 SGHVS and CDR2 FQNEAQ. The CDR3 region has the DNA TGTGCCAGCCGACTCTCCTACAATGAGCAGTTCTTC. Translating gives CASRLSYNEQFF.